This T cell receptor beta chain comes out of a study of T cells in Graves' hyperthyroidism and ophthalmopathy. This clonotype was observed many times. The CDR3 length is 13 residues. V lost 1 base to trimming and J lost 2 bases, with 6 bases between them. Per germline, CDR1 LGHDT and CDR2 YNNKEL (reference sequence). Regions amplified from RNA transcripts were the TCR beta CDR3 regions. An initial round of RT-PCR targeting the TCR CDR3 relied on the HTBI primer set. TCRdb re-derived calls from the multiplex PCR reads in MiXCR, one entry per CDR3 protein. The sample comprises approximately 410,000 distinct CDR3 sequences, 12% to 15% of which are singletons, and roughly 4.8% rests with the top ten. Together with thyroid ultrasound, orbital computed tomography, serum thyroxine and TRAb, clinical symptoms were used for diagnoses.

The chain is built from TRBV3-1 and TRBJ2-7, with D unresolved. This receptor was identified in a woman between 18 and 29 years old with Graves' hyperthyroidism. The material sequenced was blood. The CDR3 nucleotides are TGTGCCAGCAGCCAAGCAGAAACCTACGAGCAGTACTTC. Residues: CASSQAETYEQYF.